This TCR beta chain was documented in a study of Ad26.COV2.S vaccination and SARS-CoV-2 variants listed by TCRdb under 2021. Study-level background: Vaccine-arm donors were drawn from COV1001, a multicentre, randomized, double-blind, placebo-controlled phase I-IIa trial of Ad26.COV2.S in healthy adults. Trial participants were randomized into five groups of five, in which low-dose or high-dose Ad26.COV2.S was given once or twice, or placebo was given on both occasions. Investigators remained blinded to trial group allocation during experiments and outcome assessment. TCRbeta repertoire sequencing was used to assess the specificity and breadth of SARS-CoV-2-reactive T cell receptors after Ad26.COV2.S vaccination. A total of 32 samples were included in the TCR-sequenced set, comprising 19 Ad26.COV2.S vaccine recipients, 5 placebo recipients and 8 SARS-CoV-2 convalescent individuals. Dosing of Ad26.COV2.S was intramuscular, at either 5x10^10 or 1x10^11 viral particles, delivered as one shot or as two shots spaced 56 days apart. General findings and caveats noted by the study authors: Higher spike-specific TCR breadth was observed in Ad26.COV2.S recipients than in placebo recipients (P = 0.0014). The study was not powered to compare responses between vaccine doses or regimens. Vaccine and placebo recipients had similar non-spike TCR breadth, a finding consistent with the vaccine containing only spike. Substantial breadth of spike-specific CD8+ and CD4+ T cell responses was reported after vaccination. According to the authors, total T cell responses may have been underestimated by the TCR breadth and depth analyses.

The treatment or condition label, read with the paper, signifies: roughly 20 received Ad26.COV2.S at low or high dose, single or two shots; 5 received placebo; per-sample allocation not given. Repertoires of vaccine and placebo recipients were sequenced from samples taken on day 63 after the first injection. Cohort 1b enrolled 20 to 30 adults aged 18-55 years at a single site in Boston, USA, between 29 July and 7 August 2020. As a vaccine, Ad26.COV2.S was a replication-incompetent adenovirus type 26 vector that expressed a prefusion-stabilized SARS-CoV-2 spike protein derived from the original Wuhan strain. For this clone: There is no known antigen for this receptor. No base-level quality is on record; no much larger clone is a single base apart.

The immunoSEQ Assay was the method used to sequence TCRbeta CDR3 regions. After extraction, genomic DNA underwent amplification by bias-controlled multiplex PCR, followed by high-throughput sequencing. Processing in the source paper ran as follows. Collapsing and filtering of sequences were performed to quantify the absolute abundance of each unique TCRbeta CDR3 region. T cell fraction was estimated by normalization of TCRbeta template counts to usable DNA, with usable DNA being measured through amplification of reference genes present in all nucleated cells. Repertoire TCRs were annotated as SARS-CoV-2-specific when V gene, CDR3 amino acid sequence and J gene were exactly matched to a known reactive TCR set. The reference SARS-CoV-2 TCR set came from MIRA and was filtered for enrichment in COVID-19-positive ImmuneCODE repertoires, removing public or cross-reactive TCRs. Using the MIRA antigens, annotated TCRs were further analysed by specific ORF or by position within an ORF. Breadth was defined as annotated unique rearrangements over total unique productive rearrangements; depth was the summed frequency of those rearrangements. TCR breadth was compared between groups using two-sided Wilcoxon rank-sum tests. The source is immuneACCESS, and TCRdb retained only in-frame sequences with V and J called. Part of the clones is not carried over; for the studies checked, unresolved V genes explain less than half of this, and the remainder is unexplained. That table supplies the V and J calls and clone size; D and trimming were determined from the DNA. The sample contains around 350,000 clones, about 85% of them found a single time. The ten largest clones capture around 3.3% of the sample.

The CDR3 measures 13 amino acids from cysteine to phenylalanine. Only the CDR3 DNA stays, 39 bases, in frame from base 1. The germline V gene specifies SNHLY as CDR1 and FYNNEI as CDR2. Germline trimming amounts to 11 bases on V and 5 bases on J, with 10 as the count of junction bases outside the gene matches. This receptor was identified in a person between 18 and 60 years old who received the Ad26.COV2.S COVID-19 vaccine or a placebo. The chain was built from TRBV2 and TRBJ2-7, with 9 bases aligning to TRBD1. The source material was peripheral blood, sampled in a trial of Ad26.COV2.S vaccine versus placebo. CDR3 reads: CAGSRTGGNEQYF. The nucleotide sequence is TGTGCCGGGTCCAGAACAGGGGGCAACGAGCAGTACTTC.